The T cell receptor (beta chain) described here comes from a study of T cells after posttransplantation cyclophosphamide. Germline V gene lookup returns CDR1 SGHRS and CDR2 YFSETQ. J was trimmed by 5 bases and V by 0 bases; bases with no gene match: 5. The CDR3 is 15 amino acids. TCRdb's copy holds only in-frame clones and misses some; the assay was immunoSEQ multiplex PCR. The sample shows some 43,000 clones, about nine tenths of them seen only once. As to this clone: Its antigen is undetermined.

Study conclusions and caveats: Recipient CMV seropositivity and CMV reactivation strongly tracked TRB clonality.

Busulfan-fludarabine conditioning, marrow transplant, and cyclophosphamide on days +3 and +4 were administered. The V and J genes are TRBV5-1 and TRBJ2-5, with 9 bases matching TRBD2. The clonotype originates from a male patient aged 60-69 years who received an allogeneic stem cell transplant from a related donor and was CMV-positive. Some of these T cells may belong to the graft donor. Here the sequenced sample was PBMCs, taken about 62 days after allogeneic stem cell transplant with posttransplant cyclophosphamide. The CDR3 loop is CASSLDGLAGETQYF. The CDR3 DNA follows: TGCGCCAGCAGCTTGGACGGGCTAGCGGGGGAGACCCAGTACTTC.